A selection of T cell receptor beta chains follows, all from one sample in a study of shared clonotypes between healthy human individuals. Only in-frame clones appear in the TCRdb table, and some are missing; sequencing was by immunoSEQ multiplex PCR. The table includes a few million clones, 85% to 95% detected once. Sequencing input: naive CD4+ T cells from PBMCs. These receptors came from a man younger than 35 in good health. Some clones in this sample may be carry-over from other donors' samples. CDR3s include the opening cysteine and the closing phenylalanine or tryptophan. D genes are given only for firm matches. Some rows have no size entry. The others give once, few or many, or a class for an expanded clone.

cdr3_nt cdr3_aa clone_size j_call d_call v_call
TGTGCCAGCAGCGGAGGAGTGAGGGTGAAAGAGCAGTACTTC CASSGGVRVKEQYF . TRBJ2-7 . TRBV5-4
TGCGCCAGCAGCTGGGGACCGGGAGCCCTAAACACTGAAGCTTTCTTT CASSWGPGALNTEAFF . TRBJ1-1 . TRBV5-1
TGCGCCAGCAGCTTGGTTCTAGCCATTAGCACAGATACGCAGTATTTT CASSLVLAISTDTQYF . TRBJ2-3 . TRBV5-1
TGTGCCAGCAGCAAGGGACGGGAGTATGGCTACACCTTC CASSKGREYGYTF few TRBJ1-2 . TRBV11-1
TGCAGCGTTCCCCTACAGGTTAGCTCCTACGAGCAGTACTTC CSVPLQVSSYEQYF . TRBJ2-7 . TRBV29-1
TGTGCCAGCAGTGAAGTGGTCCTGAAGTATTTT CASSEVVLKYF . TRBJ2-3 . TRBV6-5
TGTGCCAGCAGCCATCAGGGGAAGGGCTCCGAGCAGTACTTC CASSHQGKGSEQYF . TRBJ2-7 . TRBV14
TGTGCCAGCTCACGCGCTAGCACTCAAGAGACCCAGTACTTC CASSRASTQETQYF . TRBJ2-5 . TRBV18
TGTGCCAGCAGTTTAGGGGCTAGCGGGAGTTACGAGCAGTACTTC CASSLGASGSYEQYF . TRBJ2-7 TRBD2 TRBV28
TGTGCCAGCAGGCCTCGGGACACTAATGAAAAACTGTTTTTT CASRPRDTNEKLFF once TRBJ1-4 . TRBV2
TGTGCCAGCTCCCTAATGTGGGTAGCGGGAGCGACCGGGGAGCTGTTTTTT CASSLMWVAGATGELFF . TRBJ2-2 TRBD2 TRBV18
TGTGCCAGTAGTATAATGGGCTATGGCTACACCTTC CASSIMGYGYTF . TRBJ1-2 . TRBV19
TGTGCCAGCCTCCTCTACAATGAGCAGTTCTTC CASLLYNEQFF . TRBJ2-1 . TRBV2
TGTGCCAGCAGTCCTAATCGGGCCGACAATGAGCAGTTCTTC CASSPNRADNEQFF . TRBJ2-1 . TRBV28
TGTGCCAGCACCCGACAGGCTAGCAATCAGCCCCAGCATTTT CASTRQASNQPQHF . TRBJ1-5 . TRBV5-5
TGTGCCAGCTCACCACCGCGACCGACAGACACCGGGGAGCTGTTTTTT CASSPPRPTDTGELFF . TRBJ2-2 . TRBV18
TGTGCCACCAGCAGAGATGTAGGCCAGGGTCCCGCCAATGAGCAGTTCTTC CATSRDVGQGPANEQFF . TRBJ2-1 . TRBV15
TGTGCCAGCAGCCCCGGACTAGCGGGAATAAACACCGGGGAGCTGTTTTTT CASSPGLAGINTGELFF . TRBJ2-2 TRBD2 TRBV5-4
TGTGCCAGCAGCTTAGCAGGGGGTGGTAATCAGCCCCAGCATTTT CASSLAGGGNQPQHF once TRBJ1-5 . TRBV7-9
TGTGCCAGAAGCGCGGACCCATTAGACGTCCTGACTTTC CARSADPLDVLTF . TRBJ2-6 . TRBV5-3
TGTGCCAGCAGCTTACTGGGGCGCGGGGAGACCCAGTACTTC CASSLLGRGETQYF . TRBJ2-5 . TRBV7-3
TGCGCCAGCAGACGGGACAGGGAGGGGAGCGAGCAGTACTTC CASRRDREGSEQYF . TRBJ2-7 TRBD1 TRBV10-1
TGCAGCGGCGGATCCGCTGTGGAGACCCAGTACTTC CSGGSAVETQYF once TRBJ2-5 . TRBV29-1
TGTGCCAGCAGCTCAGGGGCGGGACACGGAAACACCATATATTTT CASSSGAGHGNTIYF . TRBJ1-3 . TRBV7-6
TGTGCCACCAGCACCTCCCTGGGGGAGCTGTTTTTT CATSTSLGELFF . TRBJ2-2 . TRBV15
TGTGCCAGCAGCGTAGTTGGGGGCCCCTACAATGAGCAGTTCTTC CASSVVGGPYNEQFF . TRBJ2-1 . TRBV9
TGCGCCAGCAGCCCCGGCCGGGTCAGCACAGATACGCAGTATTTT CASSPGRVSTDTQYF once TRBJ2-3 . TRBV5-1
TGTGCCAGCAGTTCACCTCAAGGGGGAAGGGGCTCCTACGAGCAGTACTTC CASSSPQGGRGSYEQYF . TRBJ2-7 . TRBV28
TGCGCCAGCAGTGACGGTAGCAGCACAGATACGCAGTATTTT CASSDGSSTDTQYF . TRBJ2-3 . TRBV10-1
TGTGCCAGCAGTTTGAAGCCCGGAGGTGCAGGGGGCGTTCAGAGGGGCTACACCTTC CASSLKPGGAGGVQRGYTF few TRBJ1-2 TRBD1 TRBV28
TGTGCCATCAGTGACCCTCCGGGACTAGACCTTGTCGATGAGCAGTTCTTC CAISDPPGLDLVDEQFF . TRBJ2-1 TRBD2 TRBV10-3
TGTGCCAGCAGCTTTATAGGGGCCGCAAGGAGAGGCGCTAGAGGGCAGTTCTTC CASSFIGAARRGARGQFF . TRBJ2-1 . TRBV11-2
TGTGCCAGCAGCTTAACCCCGACAGGGTACACTGAAGCTTTCTTT CASSLTPTGYTEAFF . TRBJ1-1 TRBD1 TRBV7-3
TGTGCCAGCAGATCCGACACCCCTGCGGAAGCTTTCTTT CASRSDTPAEAFF . TRBJ1-1 . TRBV7-2
TGTGCCAGCAGCCCAGGACATAGCGGGACCCCCTACGAGCAGTACTTC CASSPGHSGTPYEQYF . TRBJ2-7 TRBD2 TRBV7-9
TGTGCCATCAGCGACAGGGGAGCCGCGGAGCGACACGAGCAGTACTTC CAISDRGAAERHEQYF . TRBJ2-7 TRBD1 TRBV10-3
TGTGCCAGCAGCCGGTCGACAGCAACTAATGAAAAACTGTTTTTT CASSRSTATNEKLFF . TRBJ1-4 . TRBV16
TGTGCCAGCAGCTTAGAATTTGGGTTGGCGGGGAACACTGAAGCTTTCTTT CASSLEFGLAGNTEAFF once TRBJ1-1 . TRBV7-2
. CASSTSGGQGYQPQHF . TRBJ1-5 . TRBV19
TGCGCCAGCAGCAAGACAGGGACAGGGGCTGAAGCTTTCTTT CASSKTGTGAEAFF . TRBJ1-1 TRBD1 TRBV5-1
TGTGCCAGCAGTTTGGGGGGAGTTAGCTACGAGCAGTACTTC CASSLGGVSYEQYF . TRBJ2-7 . TRBV28
TGTGCCAGCGCAGGCTACGACCTGATAGACTACGAGCAGTACTTC CASAGYDLIDYEQYF . TRBJ2-7 . TRBV6-1
TGCGCCAGCAGCTACCTAGCGGGCACAGATACGCAGTATTTT CASSYLAGTDTQYF . TRBJ2-3 TRBD2 TRBV5-1
TGTGCCAGCAGCTTCGGGGACAGGGCTGGCTACACCTTC CASSFGDRAGYTF . TRBJ1-2 TRBD1 TRBV7-9
TGTGCCAGCAGCTTAGTTGGGTTGGGGAACACCGGGGAGCTGTTTTTT CASSLVGLGNTGELFF . TRBJ2-2 . TRBV7-2
TGCGCCAGCAGCTTGGAAGGTAGCGGGAGGGAAGAGACCCAGTACTTC CASSLEGSGREETQYF . TRBJ2-5 TRBD2 TRBV5-1
TGCGCCAGCAGCTTGGATTACAATCAGCCCCAGCATTTT CASSLDYNQPQHF . TRBJ1-5 . TRBV5-1
TGTGCCAGCAGTCTTACCACCAGGGGGTCGGGCTCCTACAATGAGCAGTTCTTC CASSLTTRGSGSYNEQFF . TRBJ2-1 TRBD1 TRBV28
TGTGCCAGCAGTTTCACGGCCCCTGGGGTTAACAATGAGCAGTTCTTC CASSFTAPGVNNEQFF . TRBJ2-1 . TRBV2
TGTGCCAGCAGCCCCGGGACAGGGATCCCAGATACGCAGTATTTT CASSPGTGIPDTQYF . TRBJ2-3 TRBD1 TRBV5-6
TGTGCCAGCAGTGGGTCGGGACAGGGCTCCTACGAGCAGTACTTC CASSGSGQGSYEQYF . TRBJ2-7 TRBD1 TRBV6-5
TGTGCCAGCAGCTTAGTAGCCAGGGGGGGGTATAGCAATCAGCCCCAGCATTTT CASSLVARGGYSNQPQHF . TRBJ1-5 TRBD1 TRBV7-8
TGTGCCTGGAGGGTAGCGGGAGCAGGAGATACGCAGTATTTT CAWRVAGAGDTQYF . TRBJ2-3 TRBD2 TRBV30
TGTGCCAGCAGCGTAACTGCAGGGACCATCTCTGGAAACACCATATATTTT CASSVTAGTISGNTIYF . TRBJ1-3 . TRBV9
TGTGCCAGCAGCTTACGGGACAGGATCTACGAGCAGTACTTC CASSLRDRIYEQYF . TRBJ2-7 TRBD1 TRBV7-2
TGCGCCAGCAGCCGTTTAGCGGGTAGCACAGATACGCAGTATTTT CASSRLAGSTDTQYF . TRBJ2-3 TRBD2 TRBV5-1
TGTGCCAGCTCAACAGACACTGAAGCTTTCTTT CASSTDTEAFF . TRBJ1-1 . TRBV18